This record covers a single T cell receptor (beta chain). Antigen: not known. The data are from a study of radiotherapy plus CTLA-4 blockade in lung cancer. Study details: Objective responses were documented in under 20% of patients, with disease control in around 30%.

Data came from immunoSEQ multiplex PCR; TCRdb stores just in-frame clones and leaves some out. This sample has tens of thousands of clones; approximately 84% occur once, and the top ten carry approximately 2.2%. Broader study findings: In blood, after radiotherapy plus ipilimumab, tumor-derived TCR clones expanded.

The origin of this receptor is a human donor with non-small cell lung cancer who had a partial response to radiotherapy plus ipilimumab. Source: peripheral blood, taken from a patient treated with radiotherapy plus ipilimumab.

Written as DNA, the CDR3 is TGCGCCAGCAGTCCCAACGGACAGGGGAACACCGGGGAGCTGTTTTTT. This codes for CASSPNGQGNTGELFF. The rearrangement joins TRBV10-1 to TRBJ2-2; 8 bases match TRBD1. With V trimmed by 5 bases and J by 1 base, 6 bases remained unmatched. CDR3 length: 16 amino acids. Germline CDR1 reads WNHNN; CDR2 reads SYGVQD (reference sequence).